The 9 T cell receptor beta chains presented below share a single source sample, sequenced in a study of blood T cell repertoires in COVID-19. Method: immunoSEQ multiplex PCR; TCRdb's copy keeps in-frame clones and lacks some. This table has about 27,000 clones, 75% to 90% appearing once. Material for sequencing was peripheral blood. The source is a woman older than 75 with acute or convalescent COVID-19.

The chain uses TRBV5-1 and TRBJ2-5; D remains ambiguous. V was clipped by 1 base and J by 4 bases, with 8 bases between them. The germline V gene has CDR1 SGHRS and CDR2 YFSETQ. This CDR3 is 13 amino acids long. CDR3 protein: CASSLNRGETQYF. The CDR3 DNA follows: TGCGCCAGCAGCTTGAACCGAGGAGAGACCCAGTACTTC.

V and J are TRBV30 and TRBJ2-3; possibly TRBD2 for D (6 bases). Trimming cost V 0 bases and J 5 bases, with 12 bases left between them. The CDR3 is 14 residues long. Per germline, CDR1 GTSNPN and CDR2 SVGIG (reference sequence). CDR3 sequence: CAWSVEGVGDTQYF. The DNA for the CDR3 is TGTGCCTGGAGTGTGGAGGGTGTTGGAGATACGCAGTATTTT.

This rearrangement joins TRBV11-2 to TRBJ1-1; D gene ambiguous. From germline, CDR1 is SGHAT and CDR2 FQNNGV. CDR3 length: 16 residues. The V gene lost 1 base and the J gene lost 5 bases, with 17 bases spanning the gap. The CDR3 DNA reads TGTGCCAGCAGCTTAGCGGGGATGACCGAGGGAACTGAAGCTTTCTTT. Translating gives CASSLAGMTEGTEAFF.

V and J are TRBV19 and TRBJ2-4, with D perhaps matching TRBD2 (6 bases). CDR1 and CDR2 from the germline V gene are LNHDA and SQIVND (reference sequence). V lost 8 bases and J 9 bases, leaving 23 bases between the germline ends. The CDR3 spans 15 residues. The CDR3 DNA sequence: TGTGCCAGTGACAAGGGCGGCGGGGATCGGGGCATTCAGTACTTC. Encoded protein: CASDKGGGDRGIQYF.

This chain connects TRBV5-4 to TRBJ1-1; D not resolved. The V gene's germline CDR1 is SGHNT and CDR2 YYREEE (reference sequence). Trimming took 0 bases from V and 4 from J, leaving 7 bases between them. This CDR3 is 13 amino acids long. Here the CDR3 reads CASSLEEPTEAFF. The CDR3 coding sequence is TGTGCCAGCAGCTTGGAAGAGCCCACTGAAGCTTTCTTT.

The chain has TRBV12-3 or TRBV12-4 and TRBJ1-2; 7 nucleotides agree with TRBD1. The CDR3 contains 13 residues. The V segment lost 8 bases and the J segment 7 bases; nucleotides outside the gene matches: 10. The chain's CDR3 is CASRDSPRGGYTF. The CDR3 DNA follows: TGTGCCAGCCGGGACAGCCCGAGGGGTGGCTACACCTTC.

The chain is built from TRBV3-1 (or the pseudogene TRBV3-2) and TRBJ1-3; no firm D call. Germline V gives CDR1 LGHDT, CDR2 YNNKEL (reference sequence). The CDR3 spans 14 residues. Trimming shortened V by 4 bases and J by 2 bases, and 9 bases separated the two germline ends. CDR3 in DNA: TGTGCCAGCAGCCGACCGGGTGCTGGAAACACCATATATTTT. Translating it yields CASSRPGAGNTIYF.

The V gene is TRBV7-9, the J gene TRBJ1-2; D is unresolved. The CDR3 length is 14 residues. The germline gives CDR1 SEHNR, CDR2 FQNEAQ (reference sequence). Trimming removed 5 bases at V and 14 bases at J, with 24 bases between. CDR3 in DNA: TGTGCCAGCAGCCGAACTCCCGGCGCGCGGGAGCGGACCTTC. Translation gives CASSRTPGARERTF.

This clone was recorded a few times. The rearrangement uses TRBV5-6 and TRBJ2-4, with TRBD1 as a possible D gene (5 bases). Between the trimmed V and J ends, which lost 0 bases and 0 bases, there was a span of 7 bases. Germline V gives CDR1 SGHDT, CDR2 YYEEEE. The CDR3 has 15 residues. The CDR3 is CASSLGQLAKNIQYF. CDR3 in DNA: TGTGCCAGCAGCTTGGGACAGCTAGCCAAAAACATTCAGTACTTC.